Listed below are T cell receptor beta chains from one sample, sequenced in a study of T cell changes during pregnancy in multiple sclerosis. Measured with immunoSEQ multiplex PCR; TCRdb has only the in-frame clones, and not every one. The table has under 95,000 clones, about nine tenths seen once. This specimen was CD4+ T cells from peripheral blood mononuclear cells, taken before pregnancy. These receptors came from a female donor with multiple sclerosis, enrolled in a pregnancy study. Both conserved end residues are part of each CDR3. The order of the fields is D gene, J gene, V gene, clone size, CDR3 protein, CDR3 DNA. A D gene is named only where the DNA matches it firmly. Clone size is shown for a subset of rows, as once, few, many or a class of expanded clone.

D: NA; J: TRBJ1-1; V: TRBV5-1; size: once; CDR3: CASSSTVFGTEAFF; DNA: TGCGCCAGCAGCTCTACAGTATTTGGGACTGAAGCTTTCTTT
D: NA; J: TRBJ2-5; V: TRBV5-6; size: NA; CDR3: CASSWRDPTNPQETQYF; DNA: TGTGCCAGCAGCTGGAGGGACCCAACTAACCCCCAAGAGACCCAGTACTTC
D: TRBD1; J: TRBJ1-5; V: TRBV25-1; size: NA; CDR3: CARNGDRGSSRPQHF; DNA: TGTGCCAGAAACGGGGACAGGGGGTCCTCTAGGCCCCAGCATTTT
D: TRBD2; J: TRBJ2-3; V: TRBV5-1; size: NA; CDR3: CASSLLAGGGDTQYF; DNA: TGCGCCAGCAGCTTACTAGCGGGAGGAGGAGATACGCAGTATTTT
D: TRBD2; J: TRBJ2-3; V: TRBV29-1; size: NA; CDR3: CSVESGITDTQYF; DNA: TGCAGCGTTGAGAGCGGGATCACAGATACGCAGTATTTT
D: TRBD2; J: TRBJ2-2; V: TRBV6-6; size: NA; CDR3: CASSLSGGNTGELFF; DNA: TGTGCCAGCAGTCTCAGCGGGGGGAACACCGGGGAGCTGTTTTTT
D: NA; J: TRBJ1-1; V: TRBV27; size: once; CDR3: CASMRAVGTEAFF; DNA: TGTGCCAGCATGCGGGCAGTAGGCACTGAAGCTTTCTTT
D: NA; J: TRBJ1-2; V: TRBV27; size: once; CDR3: CASIGRDRGPYGYTF; DNA: TGTGCCAGCATCGGGAGGGATCGGGGCCCTTATGGCTACACCTTC
D: NA; J: TRBJ1-5; V: TRBV2; size: NA; CDR3: CASSWDISQPQHF; DNA: TGTGCCAGCAGTTGGGACATAAGTCAGCCCCAGCATTTT
D: NA; J: TRBJ1-2; V: TRBV18; size: NA; CDR3: CASSVQVANYGYTF; DNA: TGTGCCAGCTCAGTCCAGGTAGCTAACTATGGCTACACCTTC
D: TRBD1; J: TRBJ1-1; V: TRBV2; size: NA; CDR3: CASKQGAHEAFF; DNA: TGTGCCTCAAAGCAGGGGGCCCATGAAGCTTTCTTT
D: NA; J: TRBJ1-3; V: TRBV30; size: NA; CDR3: CAWSAPGILAGNTIYF; DNA: TGTGCCTGGAGTGCACCAGGGATTTTGGCTGGAAACACCATATATTTT
D: NA; J: TRBJ1-2; V: TRBV28; size: NA; CDR3: CASSPHEEGSYGYTF; DNA: TGTGCCAGCAGTCCCCACGAAGAGGGCAGCTATGGCTACACCTTC
D: NA; J: TRBJ1-6; V: TRBV30; size: NA; CDR3: CAWSVGGEGSPLHF; DNA: TGTGCCTGGAGTGTGGGGGGAGAAGGTTCACCCCTCCACTTT
D: TRBD1; J: TRBJ2-6; V: TRBV5-1; size: NA; CDR3: CASSLGVDQGATGANVLTF; DNA: TGCGCCAGCAGCTTGGGGGTTGACCAGGGGGCCACTGGGGCCAACGTCCTGACTTTC
D: NA; J: TRBJ1-3; V: TRBV10-3; size: NA; CDR3: CAISETFPLSGNTIYF; DNA: TGTGCCATCAGTGAGACATTCCCTCTCTCTGGAAACACCATATATTTT
D: NA; J: TRBJ1-2; V: TRBV19; size: NA; CDR3: CASKTQGVEGYTF; DNA: TGTGCCAGTAAGACACAGGGAGTAGAAGGCTACACCTTC
D: NA; J: TRBJ2-2; V: TRBV7-3; size: once; CDR3: CASSLSPASSTGELFF; DNA: TGTGCCAGCAGCTTATCACCGGCTAGTAGCACCGGGGAGCTGTTTTTT
D: TRBD2; J: TRBJ2-4; V: TRBV9; size: NA; CDR3: CASSPGLAGLGAKNIQYF; DNA: TGTGCCAGCAGCCCGGGACTAGCGGGACTGGGAGCCAAAAACATTCAGTACTTC
D: TRBD2; J: TRBJ2-1; V: TRBV4-2; size: NA; CDR3: CASSQQGLAGGLVDEQFF; DNA: TGTGCCAGCAGCCAACAGGGACTAGCGGGAGGCCTTGTGGATGAGCAGTTCTTC
D: NA; J: TRBJ2-1; V: TRBV5-1; size: NA; CDR3: CASSLATGSYNEQFF; DNA: TGCGCCAGCAGCTTGGCCACGGGTTCCTACAATGAGCAGTTCTTC
D: NA; J: TRBJ2-1; V: TRBV28; size: once; CDR3: CASSLSHEQFF; DNA: TGTGCCAGCAGTTTAAGCCATGAGCAGTTCTTC
D: TRBD1; J: TRBJ1-6; V: TRBV6-5; size: NA; CDR3: CASSTGANSPLHF; DNA: TGTGCCAGCAGTACAGGGGCCAATTCACCCCTCCACTTT
D: TRBD1; J: TRBJ2-7; V: TRBV4-1; size: NA; CDR3: CASSQEITGGSRIQYF; DNA: TGCGCCAGCAGCCAAGAGATAACAGGGGGCTCTCGTATTCAGTACTTC
D: TRBD1; J: TRBJ1-5; V: TRBV7-2; size: NA; CDR3: CASSLGPTGATRSNQPQHF; DNA: TGTGCCAGCAGCTTAGGCCCGACAGGGGCGACCCGTAGCAATCAGCCCCAGCATTTT
D: TRBD1; J: TRBJ2-1; V: TRBV7-2; size: NA; CDR3: CASSLGQFGQFF; DNA: TGTGCCAGCAGCTTGGGACAGTTCGGTCAGTTCTTC
D: NA; J: TRBJ1-3; V: TRBV11-3; size: NA; CDR3: CASSLRRTTPGNTIYF; DNA: TGTGCCAGCAGCTTAAGGAGGACTACCCCTGGAAACACCATATATTTT
D: TRBD1; J: TRBJ1-4; V: TRBV5-1; size: NA; CDR3: CASSPGQGTTTNEKLFF; DNA: TGCGCCAGCAGCCCGGGACAGGGGACAACAACTAATGAAAAACTGTTTTTT
D: TRBD1; J: TRBJ2-7; V: TRBV5-1; size: NA; CDR3: CASSEDRYEQYF; DNA: TGCGCCAGCAGCGAGGACAGGTACGAGCAGTACTTC
D: NA; J: TRBJ2-7; V: TRBV6-6; size: once; CDR3: CASSYSLDEQYF; DNA: TGTGCCAGCAGTTACTCCCTCGACGAGCAGTACTTC
D: NA; J: TRBJ2-1; V: TRBV29-1; size: NA; CDR3: CSVEGSNLSYNEQFF; DNA: TGCAGCGTTGAGGGTAGCAACCTCTCCTACAATGAGCAGTTCTTC